Listed here are 9 T cell receptor beta chains from one sample, sequenced in a study of vaccination and CD4 T cells after COVID-19. Stated treatment: approximately 9-day PBMC culture with coronavirus spike peptide pools or control peptides (ViraFEST assay). The assay that was used to sequence DNA from cultured CD4+ T cells was the Oncomine TCR Beta short-read assay. TCRdb re-called the PCR reads with MiXCR, one entry per CDR3 protein. This sample has 8,800 or so distinct CDR3 sequences, with approximately 59% found just once. These TCRs are of unknown antigen specificity. The sample was cultured CD4+ T cells from blood, taken after SARS-CoV-2 vaccination. Source of these receptors: a human donor with COVID-19.

The chain links TRBV7-3 to TRBJ1-1; TRBD1 agrees at 7 bases. CDR3 length equals 16 residues. The germline V gene encodes CDR1 SGHTA and CDR2 FQGTGA. With 1 base clipped from V and 4 bases from J, the junction kept 9 bases outside the gene matches. CDR3 in DNA: TGTGCCAGCAGCTTAATGGGGGGACAGAAGGGCACTGAAGCTTTCTTT. Translation gives CASSLMGGQKGTEAFF.

This clonotype was recorded a few times. The chain recombines TRBV19 with TRBJ1-6; D unclear. This CDR3 contains 15 residues. Trimming shortened V by 6 bases and J by 0 bases, and 9 bases separated the two germline ends. Germline CDR1 LNHDA, CDR2 SQIVND (reference sequence). The DNA for the CDR3 is TGTGCCAGTAGCCCGGGCAGCTCCTATAATTCACCCCTCCACTTT. Translating gives CASSPGSSYNSPLHF.

CDR3 amino acids: CASSFLYQETQYF. The CDR3 DNA reads TGTGCCAGCAGTTTTCTGTACCAAGAGACCCAGTACTTC. The chain recombines TRBV27 with TRBJ2-5, with no clear D. V dropped 3 bases and J dropped 0 bases, with 5 bases sitting between them. Germline V gene lookup returns CDR1 MNHEY and CDR2 SMNVEV (reference sequence). The CDR3 is 13 amino acids.

This chain connects TRBV7-9 to TRBJ2-7, with 7 bases aligning to TRBD1. CDR3 length: 12 amino acids. Germline V CDR1 and CDR2: SEHNR, FQNEAQ (reference sequence). After removal of 3 bases from V and 6 bases from J, the junction contained 2 bases not matched to a gene. This CDR3 reads CASSFTGVEQYF. DNA of the CDR3: TGTGCCAGCAGCTTCACAGGGGTCGAGCAGTACTTC.

In its sample, this clonotype was seen a few times. The chain recombines TRBV7-2 with TRBJ1-1, with TRBD1 matching 7 bases. This CDR3 region has 14 residues. The germline CDR1 and CDR2 sequences are SGHTA and FQGNSA. V dropped 4 bases and J dropped 6; count of bases not matched to a gene: 8. In DNA form, the CDR3 reads TGTGCCAGCAGCTCTAGACAGGGAAAATCTGAAGCTTTCTTT. Protein: CASSSRQGKSEAFF. Full variable domain (missing parts from reference TRBV7-2 and TRBJ1-1): GAGVSQSPSNKVTEKGKDVELRCDPISGHTALYWYRQSLGQGLEFLIYFQGNSAPDKSGLPSDRFSAERTGGSVSTLTIQRTQQEDSAVYLCASSSRQGKSEAFFGQGTRLTVV.

This clonotype was observed a handful of times. The chain links TRBV7-9 to TRBJ1-1, with 7 bases matching TRBD1. Germline V gene data show CDR1 as SEHNR and CDR2 as FQNEAQ (reference sequence). The trim removed 5 bases at V and 6 bases at J, leaving 9 bases unmatched. The length of the CDR3 is 14 residues. The chain's CDR3 is CASSLWRTGAEAFF. As DNA, the CDR3 is TGTGCCAGCAGCCTATGGAGGACAGGTGCTGAAGCTTTCTTT. Combining the CDR3 with reference TRBV7-9 and TRBJ1-1 gives the whole variable domain DTGVSQNPRHKITKRGQNVTFRCDPISEHNRLYWYRQTLGQGPEFLTYFQNEAQLEKSRLLSDRFSAERPKGSFSTLEIQRTEQGDSAMYLCASSLWRTGAEAFFGQGTRLTVV.

The V call is TRBV27, the J call TRBJ2-7; 10 nucleotides align to TRBD1. The junction had 4 bases not matched to a gene; V was cut back by 3 bases and J by 2 bases. This CDR3 has 15 residues. Germline-derived CDR1 and CDR2 are MNHEY and SMNVEV (reference sequence). CDR3 residues: CASSFWTGGPYEQYF. CDR3 nucleotide sequence: TGTGCCAGCAGTTTTTGGACAGGGGGGCCCTACGAGCAGTACTTC.

The chain recombines TRBV20-1 with TRBJ2-3; tentatively, D is TRBD2 (6 bases). Germline V gene data show CDR1 as DFQATT and CDR2 as SNEGSKA (reference sequence). This CDR3 is 13 amino acids long. Written as DNA, the CDR3 is TGCAGCGCCATGGGGGGACGGTCAGATACGCAGTATTTT. Its protein product is CSAMGGRSDTQYF.

The chain carries TRBV19 and TRBJ1-3, with a tentative D call TRBD1 (6 bases). CDR1 and CDR2 from the germline V gene are LNHDA and SQIVND (reference sequence). V was trimmed by 6 bases and J by 3 bases, leaving 15 bases between them. This CDR3 has 15 amino acids. As DNA, the CDR3 is TGTGCCAGTAGCCTGACAGGAGCCCTTGGAAACACCATATATTTT. This gives the protein CASSLTGALGNTIYF.